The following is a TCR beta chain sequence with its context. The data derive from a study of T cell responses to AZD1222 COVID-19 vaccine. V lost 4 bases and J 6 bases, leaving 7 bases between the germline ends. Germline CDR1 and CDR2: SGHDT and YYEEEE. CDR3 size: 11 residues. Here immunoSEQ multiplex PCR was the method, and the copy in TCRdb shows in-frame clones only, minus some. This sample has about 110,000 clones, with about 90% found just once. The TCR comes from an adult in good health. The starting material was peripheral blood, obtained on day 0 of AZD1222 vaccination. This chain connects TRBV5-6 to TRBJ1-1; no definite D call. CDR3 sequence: CASSRAAEAFF. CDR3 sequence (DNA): TGTGCCAGCAGCCGCGCCGCTGAAGCTTTCTTT.